Below are 9 T cell receptor beta chains sequenced from a single sample in a study of cytomegalovirus exposure and HLA in healthy donors. Amplification used 60 Vbeta primers and 13 Jbeta primers. Measured with immunoSEQ multiplex PCR; TCRdb has only the in-frame clones, and not every one. The sample records more than 110,000 clones, 73% being singletons. Sequenced: PBMCs. The receptors stem from a human donor in good health.

The chain links TRBV10-2 to TRBJ2-7; the match to TRBD2 covers 8 bases. The germline CDR1 and CDR2 sequences are WSHSY and SAAADI. The V and J ends lost 11 bases and 5 bases, in that order; junction bases with no gene match: 11. This CDR3 has 13 residues. CDR3 protein: CAGRAGEGNEQYF. The CDR3 DNA reads as TGCGCCGGAAGAGCGGGGGAGGGCAACGAGCAGTACTTC.

This clone appeared a few times. The chain links TRBV6-1 to TRBJ1-5; 10 bases map to TRBD1. The CDR3 consists of 15 residues. CDR1 MNHNS and CDR2 SASEGT come from the germline V gene. The J segment lost 6 bases and the V segment lost 5 bases, leaving 7 bases of the junction unmatched. The CDR3 DNA is TGTGCCAGCAGTCCAAGGGACAGGGGCGGTCAGCCCCAGCATTTT. Encoded protein: CASSPRDRGGQPQHF.

The rearrangement uses TRBV5-4 and TRBJ2-1; D is uncertain. Germline values: CDR1 SGHNT, CDR2 YYREEE (reference sequence). With 0 bases removed from V and 3 bases from J, the gap between germline ends came to 4 bases. This CDR3 region has 13 residues. The chain's CDR3 is CASSLASYNEQFF. In nucleotides, the CDR3 is TGTGCCAGCAGCTTGGCCAGCTACAATGAGCAGTTCTTC.

This chain joins TRBV6-6 and TRBJ1-5; a weak D match, TRBD1 (6 bases). V was pared by 6 bases and J by 9 bases, with 15 bases between. Germline V gives CDR1 MNHNY, CDR2 SVGAGI (reference sequence). CDR3 length: 13 amino acids. The CDR3 loop reads CASRLQGMGPQHF. The CDR3, as DNA: TGTGCCAGCAGACTACAGGGTATGGGGCCCCAGCATTTT.

This sequence joins TRBV2 and TRBJ1-2; the D gene is possibly TRBD1 (5 bases). CDR1 and CDR2 (germline): SNHLY, FYNNEI. The V gene lost 5 bases and the J gene lost 2 bases, with 6 bases spanning the gap. The CDR3 has 12 amino acids. For the CDR3, the DNA is TGTGCCAGCAGTCGGGGGAACTATGGCTACACCTTC. This gives the protein CASSRGNYGYTF.

V and J are TRBV28 and TRBJ2-7; maybe TRBD1 (6 bases). The CDR3 sequence is 13 residues long. V was clipped by 6 bases and J by 6 bases, with 15 bases between them. CDR1 is MDHEN and CDR2 is SYDVKM in the germline V gene. CDR3 protein: CASRTDRFSEQYF. The CDR3 nucleotides read TGTGCCAGCAGAACTGACAGGTTTTCCGAGCAGTACTTC.

The CDR3 DNA sequence: TGTGCCATCAGTGAGGCCAGCACCGGGGAGCTGTTTTTT. It specifies CAISEASTGELFF. This chain links TRBV10-3 with TRBJ2-2; D gene unclear. Germline V gene data show CDR1 as ENHRY and CDR2 as SYGVKD. V dropped 2 bases and J dropped 4 bases, with 5 bases sitting between them. CDR3 length: 13 amino acids.

The chain carries TRBV6-1 and TRBJ2-7; D gene ambiguous. Trimming left V 5 bases short and J 2 bases short, with 10 bases between. The germline gives CDR1 MNHNS, CDR2 SASEGT. This CDR3 contains 13 residues. This CDR3 reads CASSHLLAYEQYF. The CDR3 bases are TGTGCCAGCAGTCACTTGTTAGCCTACGAGCAGTACTTC.

This chain uses TRBV14 with TRBJ2-7; 11 bases line up with TRBD2. The CDR3 loop spans 15 amino acids. The germline CDR1 and CDR2 sequences are SGHDN and FVKESK. V trimming: 4 bases; J trimming: 7 bases; junction bases outside the gene matches: 9. CDR3 sequence: CASSLTGLAAFEQYF. The CDR3 bases are TGTGCCAGCAGCCTCACGGGACTAGCGGCGTTTGAGCAGTACTTC.